This T cell receptor beta chain was identified during a study of CD8+ T cells in alopecia areata. Study overall: After 6 to 18 months of tofacitinib, follow-up continued 6 months off drug.

Trimming cost V 7 bases and J 4 bases, with 10 bases left between them. The CDR3 sequence is 12 residues long. CDR1 and CDR2 from the germline V gene are MNHNS and SASEGT. Treatment here: oral pan-JAK inhibitor, 5-10 mg twice daily. General study points: Uncertain still, given a single nonresponder, is whether baseline CD8+ expansion links to response.

As regards this clone: Its antigen remains unknown.

RNA was extracted and reverse transcribed into cDNA as the sequencing template. The protocol was immunoSEQ multiplex PCR, while the TCRdb copy is restricted to in-frame clones and leaves out a portion. The table records 130,000 or so clones, approximately 57% of them present only once. The chain uses TRBV6-1 and TRBJ1-2; maybe TRBD1 (5 bases). Sequenced here: CD4+ T cells sorted from blood, sampled at week 4, from a patient treated with tofacitinib. This receptor was identified in a human donor with alopecia areata. CDR3 sequence (DNA): TGTGCCAGCACAGGGCAGCTCTATGGCTACACCTTC. This translates into CASTGQLYGYTF.